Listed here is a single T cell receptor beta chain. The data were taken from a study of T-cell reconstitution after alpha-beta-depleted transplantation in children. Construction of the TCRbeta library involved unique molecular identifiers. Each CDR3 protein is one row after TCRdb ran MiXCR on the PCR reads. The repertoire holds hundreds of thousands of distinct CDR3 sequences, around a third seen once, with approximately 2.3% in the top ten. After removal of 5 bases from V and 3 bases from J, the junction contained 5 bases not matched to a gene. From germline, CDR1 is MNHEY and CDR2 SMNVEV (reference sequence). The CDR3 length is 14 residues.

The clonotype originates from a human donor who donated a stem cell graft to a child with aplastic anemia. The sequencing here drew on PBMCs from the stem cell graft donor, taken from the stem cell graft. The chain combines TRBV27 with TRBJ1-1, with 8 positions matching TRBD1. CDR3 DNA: TGTGCCAGCAGTGGGGGGACAGGCTACACTGAAGCTTTCTTT. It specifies CASSGGTGYTEAFF.